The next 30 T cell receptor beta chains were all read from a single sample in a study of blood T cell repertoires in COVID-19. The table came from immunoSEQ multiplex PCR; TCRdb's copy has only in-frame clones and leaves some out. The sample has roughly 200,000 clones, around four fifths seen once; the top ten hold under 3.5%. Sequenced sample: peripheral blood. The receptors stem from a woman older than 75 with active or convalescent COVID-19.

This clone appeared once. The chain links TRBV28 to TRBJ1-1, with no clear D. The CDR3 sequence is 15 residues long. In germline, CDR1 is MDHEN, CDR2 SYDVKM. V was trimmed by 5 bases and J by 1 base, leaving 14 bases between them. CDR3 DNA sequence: TGTGCCAGCAGTCCCCGTTCAGGTTGGAACACTGAAGCTTTCTTT. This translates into CASSPRSGWNTEAFF.

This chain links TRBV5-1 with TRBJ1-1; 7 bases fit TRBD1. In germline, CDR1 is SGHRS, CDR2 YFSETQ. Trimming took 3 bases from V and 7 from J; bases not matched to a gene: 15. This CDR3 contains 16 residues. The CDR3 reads CASSSSPMTGKIEAFF. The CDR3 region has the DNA TGCGCCAGCAGCTCTTCACCTATGACAGGGAAGATTGAAGCTTTCTTT. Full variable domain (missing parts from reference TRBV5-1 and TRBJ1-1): KAGVTQTPRYLIKTRGQQVTLSCSPISGHRSVSWYQQTPGQGLQFLFEYFSETQRNKGNFPGRFSGRQFSNSRSEMNVSTLELGDSALYLCASSSSPMTGKIEAFFGQGTRLTVV.

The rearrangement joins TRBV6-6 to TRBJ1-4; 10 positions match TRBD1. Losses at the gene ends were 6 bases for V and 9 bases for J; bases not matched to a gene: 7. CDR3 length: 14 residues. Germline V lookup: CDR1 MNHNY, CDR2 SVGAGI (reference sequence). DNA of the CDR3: TGTGCCAGCAGCCAGGACAGGGGGTCTCAAAAACTGTTTTTT. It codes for CASSQDRGSQKLFF.

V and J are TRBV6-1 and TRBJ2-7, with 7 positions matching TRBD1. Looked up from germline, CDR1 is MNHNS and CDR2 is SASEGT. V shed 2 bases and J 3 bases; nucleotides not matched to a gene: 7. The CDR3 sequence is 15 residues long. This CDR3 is CASSELDRADYEQYF. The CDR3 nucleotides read TGTGCCAGCAGTGAATTAGACAGGGCGGACTACGAGCAGTACTTC.

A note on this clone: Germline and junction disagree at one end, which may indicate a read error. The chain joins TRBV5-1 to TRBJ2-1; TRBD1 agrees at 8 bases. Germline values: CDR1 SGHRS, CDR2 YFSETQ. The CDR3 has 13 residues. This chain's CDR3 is CASSLAAAGGVLF. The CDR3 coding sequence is TGCGCCAGCAGCTTGGCCGCGGCAGGGGGCGTTCTCTTC.

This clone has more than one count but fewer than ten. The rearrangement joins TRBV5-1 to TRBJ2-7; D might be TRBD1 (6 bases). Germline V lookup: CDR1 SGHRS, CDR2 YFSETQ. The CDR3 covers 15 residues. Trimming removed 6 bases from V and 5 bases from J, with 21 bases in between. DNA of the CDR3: TGCGCCAGCATCAGGAGACCGGGACATATGGACGAGCAGTACTTC. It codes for CASIRRPGHMDEQYF. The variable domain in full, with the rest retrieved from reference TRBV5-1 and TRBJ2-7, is KAGVTQTPRYLIKTRGQQVTLSCSPISGHRSVSWYQQTPGQGLQFLFEYFSETQRNKGNFPGRFSGRQFSNSRSEMNVSTLELGDSALYLCASIRRPGHMDEQYFGPGTRLTVT.

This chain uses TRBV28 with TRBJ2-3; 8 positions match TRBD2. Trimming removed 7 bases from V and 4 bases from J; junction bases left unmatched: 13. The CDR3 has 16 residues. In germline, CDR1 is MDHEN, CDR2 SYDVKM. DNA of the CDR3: TGTGCCAGCACCACATATGGGCGGGGGGCCGCAGATACGCAGTATTTT. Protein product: CASTTYGRGAADTQYF.

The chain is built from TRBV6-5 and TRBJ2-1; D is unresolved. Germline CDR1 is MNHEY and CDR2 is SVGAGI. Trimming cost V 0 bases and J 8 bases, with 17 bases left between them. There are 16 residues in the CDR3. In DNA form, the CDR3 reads TGTGCCAGCAGTTACTCGGGCTCTCCTCCGATCGATGAGCAGTTCTTC. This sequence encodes CASSYSGSPPIDEQFF.

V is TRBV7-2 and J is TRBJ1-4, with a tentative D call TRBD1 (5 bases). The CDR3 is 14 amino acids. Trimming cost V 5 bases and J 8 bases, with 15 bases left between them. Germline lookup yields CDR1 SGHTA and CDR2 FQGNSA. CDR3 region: CASSPRTSREKLFF. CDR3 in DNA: TGTGCCAGCAGCCCCCGGACAAGCAGGGAAAAACTGTTTTTT.

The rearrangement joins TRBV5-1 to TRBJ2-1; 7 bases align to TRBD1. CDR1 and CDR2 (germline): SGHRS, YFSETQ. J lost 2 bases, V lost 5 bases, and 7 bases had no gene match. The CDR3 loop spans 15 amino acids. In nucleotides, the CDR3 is TGCGCCAGCAGAATTATAACAGGGGCCTACAATGAGCAGTTCTTC. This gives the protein CASRIITGAYNEQFF.

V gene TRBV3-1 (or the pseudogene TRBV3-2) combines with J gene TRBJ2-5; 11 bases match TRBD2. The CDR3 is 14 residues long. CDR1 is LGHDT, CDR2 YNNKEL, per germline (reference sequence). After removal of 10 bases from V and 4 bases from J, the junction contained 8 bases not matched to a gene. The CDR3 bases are TGTGCCACATTATTAGCGGGGGGGCCAGAGACCCAGTACTTC. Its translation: CATLLAGGPETQYF.

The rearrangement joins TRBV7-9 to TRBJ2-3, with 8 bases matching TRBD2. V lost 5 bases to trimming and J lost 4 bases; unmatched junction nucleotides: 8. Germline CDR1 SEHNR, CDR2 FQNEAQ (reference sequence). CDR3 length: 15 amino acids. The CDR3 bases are TGTGCCAGCAGCCCTCCTAGCGGGCCAGCAGATACGCAGTATTTT. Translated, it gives CASSPPSGPADTQYF.

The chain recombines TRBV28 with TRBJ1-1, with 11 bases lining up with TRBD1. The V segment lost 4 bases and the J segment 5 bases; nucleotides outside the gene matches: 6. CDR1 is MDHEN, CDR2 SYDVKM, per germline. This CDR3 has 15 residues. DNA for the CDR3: TGTGCCAGCAGTTCTTTGGGACAGGGGGAAACTGAAGCTTTCTTT. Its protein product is CASSSLGQGETEAFF.

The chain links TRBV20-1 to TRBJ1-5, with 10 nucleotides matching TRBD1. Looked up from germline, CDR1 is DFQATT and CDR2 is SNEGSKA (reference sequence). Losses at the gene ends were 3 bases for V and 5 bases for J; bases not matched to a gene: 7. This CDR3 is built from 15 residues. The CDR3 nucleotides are TGCAGTGCTAGTCGGGACAGGGGTTCCGATCAGCCCCAGCATTTT. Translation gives CSASRDRGSDQPQHF.

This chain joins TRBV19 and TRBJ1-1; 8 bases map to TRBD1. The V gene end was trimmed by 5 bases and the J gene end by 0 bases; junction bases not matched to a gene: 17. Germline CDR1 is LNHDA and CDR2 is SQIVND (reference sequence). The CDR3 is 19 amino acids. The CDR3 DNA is TGTGCCAGTAGTTCTCGGCTGACAGGGGACGGGCTCATGAACACTGAAGCTTTCTTT. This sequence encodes CASSSRLTGDGLMNTEAFF.

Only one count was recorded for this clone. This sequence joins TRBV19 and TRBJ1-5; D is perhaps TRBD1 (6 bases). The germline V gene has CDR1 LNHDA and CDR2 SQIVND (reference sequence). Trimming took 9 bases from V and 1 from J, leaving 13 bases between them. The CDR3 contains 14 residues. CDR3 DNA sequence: TGTGCCAGCCTTTCACAGGGCAGCAATCAGCCCCAGCATTTT. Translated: CASLSQGSNQPQHF.

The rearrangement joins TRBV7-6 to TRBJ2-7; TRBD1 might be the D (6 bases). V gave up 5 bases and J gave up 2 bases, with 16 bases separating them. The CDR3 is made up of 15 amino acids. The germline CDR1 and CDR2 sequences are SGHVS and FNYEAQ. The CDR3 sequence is CASSLRGIGAYEQYF. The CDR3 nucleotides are TGTGCCAGCAGCCTGAGGGGGATAGGGGCCTACGAGCAGTACTTC.

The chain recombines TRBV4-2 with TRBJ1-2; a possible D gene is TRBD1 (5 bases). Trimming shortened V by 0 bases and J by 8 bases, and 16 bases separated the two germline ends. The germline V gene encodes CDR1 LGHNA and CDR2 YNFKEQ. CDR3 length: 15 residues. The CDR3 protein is CASSQEIGGVQGYTF. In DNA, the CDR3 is TGTGCCAGCAGCCAAGAAATCGGGGGGGTTCAGGGCTACACCTTC.

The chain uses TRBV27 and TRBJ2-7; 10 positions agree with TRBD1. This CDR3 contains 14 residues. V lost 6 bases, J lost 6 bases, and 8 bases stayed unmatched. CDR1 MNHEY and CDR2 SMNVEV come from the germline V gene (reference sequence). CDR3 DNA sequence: TGTGCCAGCAGGAGGGACAGGGGCGTACTCGAGCAGTACTTC. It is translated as CASRRDRGVLEQYF.

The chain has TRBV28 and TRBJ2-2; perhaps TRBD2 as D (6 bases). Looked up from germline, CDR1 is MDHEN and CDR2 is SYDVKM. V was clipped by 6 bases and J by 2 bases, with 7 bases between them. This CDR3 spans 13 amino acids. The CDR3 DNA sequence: TGTGCCAGCAGGGAGGGTAACACCGGGGAGCTGTTTTTT. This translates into CASREGNTGELFF.

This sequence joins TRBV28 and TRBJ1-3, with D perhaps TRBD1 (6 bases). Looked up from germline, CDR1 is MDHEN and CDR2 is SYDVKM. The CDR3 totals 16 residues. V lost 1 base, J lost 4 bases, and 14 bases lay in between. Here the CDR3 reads CASSLYPQGPGNTIYF. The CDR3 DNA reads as TGTGCCAGCAGTTTATATCCCCAGGGGCCCGGAAACACCATATATTTT.

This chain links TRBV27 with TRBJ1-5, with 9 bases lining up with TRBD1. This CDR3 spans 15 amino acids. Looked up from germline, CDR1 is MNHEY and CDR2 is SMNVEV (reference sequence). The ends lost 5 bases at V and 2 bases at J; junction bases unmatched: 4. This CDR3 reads CASSKQGAGNQPQHF. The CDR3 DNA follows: TGTGCCAGCAGTAAACAGGGGGCCGGCAATCAGCCCCAGCATTTT.

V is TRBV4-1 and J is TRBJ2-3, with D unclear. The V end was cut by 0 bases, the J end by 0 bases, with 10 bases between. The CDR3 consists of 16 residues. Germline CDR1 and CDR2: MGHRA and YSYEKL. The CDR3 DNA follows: TGCGCCAGCAGCCAAGATTCGAGGCACAGCACAGATACGCAGTATTTT. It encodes CASSQDSRHSTDTQYF.

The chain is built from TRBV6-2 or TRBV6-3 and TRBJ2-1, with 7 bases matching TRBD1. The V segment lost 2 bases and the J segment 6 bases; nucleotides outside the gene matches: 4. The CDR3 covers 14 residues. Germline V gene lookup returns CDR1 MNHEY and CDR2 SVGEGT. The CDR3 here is CASSYINRGNEQFF. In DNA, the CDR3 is TGTGCCAGCAGTTACATTAACAGGGGCAATGAGCAGTTCTTC.

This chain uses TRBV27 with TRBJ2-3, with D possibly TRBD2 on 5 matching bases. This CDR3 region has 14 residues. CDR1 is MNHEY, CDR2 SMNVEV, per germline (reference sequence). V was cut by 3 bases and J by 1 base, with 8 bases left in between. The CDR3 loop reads CASSLISGTDTQYF. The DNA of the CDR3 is TGTGCCAGCAGTTTGATTAGCGGCACAGATACGCAGTATTTT.

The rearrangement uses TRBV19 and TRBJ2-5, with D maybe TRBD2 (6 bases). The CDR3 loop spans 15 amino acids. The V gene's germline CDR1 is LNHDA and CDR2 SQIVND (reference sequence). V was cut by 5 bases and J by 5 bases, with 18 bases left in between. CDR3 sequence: CASSGGGGTRETQYF. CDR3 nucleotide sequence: TGTGCCAGTAGTGGAGGAGGCGGGACCAGGGAGACCCAGTACTTC.

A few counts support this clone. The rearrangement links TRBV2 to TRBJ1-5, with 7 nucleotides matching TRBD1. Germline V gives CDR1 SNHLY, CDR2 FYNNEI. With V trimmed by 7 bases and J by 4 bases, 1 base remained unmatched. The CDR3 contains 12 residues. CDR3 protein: CASMTGNQPQHF. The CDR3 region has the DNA TGTGCCAGCATGACAGGGAATCAGCCCCAGCATTTT. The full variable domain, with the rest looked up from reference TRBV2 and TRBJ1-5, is EPEVTQTPSHQVTQMGQEVILRCVPISNHLYFYWYRQILGQKVEFLVSFYNNEISEKSEIFDDQFSVERPDGSNFTLKIRSTKLEDSAMYFCASMTGNQPQHFGDGTRLSIL.

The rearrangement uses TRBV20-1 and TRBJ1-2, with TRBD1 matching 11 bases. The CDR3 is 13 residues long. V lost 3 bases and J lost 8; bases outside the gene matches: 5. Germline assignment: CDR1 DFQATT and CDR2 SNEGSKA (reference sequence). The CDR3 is CSASGQGAPGYTF. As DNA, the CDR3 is TGCAGTGCTAGTGGACAGGGGGCGCCCGGCTACACCTTC.

In DNA, the CDR3 is TGCAGCGTTGAAGGTGTCCGGGACAGGGGTTTATCTGGGGCCAACGTCCTGACTTTC. It translates to CSVEGVRDRGLSGANVLTF. The chain links TRBV29-1 to TRBJ2-6, with 10 bases aligning to TRBD1. Germline V gene sequence: CDR1 SQVTM, CDR2 ANQGSEA. After removal of 1 base from V and 1 base from J, the junction contained 10 bases not matched to a gene. The CDR3 consists of 19 residues.

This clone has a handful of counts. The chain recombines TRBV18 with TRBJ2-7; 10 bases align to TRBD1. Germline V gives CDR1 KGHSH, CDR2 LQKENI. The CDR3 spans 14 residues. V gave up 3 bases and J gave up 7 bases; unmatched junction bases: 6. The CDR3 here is CASSPGTGAREQYF. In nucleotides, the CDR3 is TGTGCCAGCTCACCTGGGACAGGGGCTCGGGAGCAGTACTTC.